Listed below are T cell receptor beta chains from one sample, sequenced in a study of cytomegalovirus exposure and HLA in healthy donors. The method was immunoSEQ multiplex PCR; TCRdb's version includes in-frame clones alone and lacks a portion of them. Here the sample table reports 100,000 to 150,000 clones. Sequencing was done on a sample of PBMCs. Source of these receptors: a man aged 18 to 29 in good health and CMV-seronegative. CDR3s include the opening cysteine and the closing phenylalanine or tryptophan. D genes are given only for firm matches.

length	V	J	D	CDR3	DNA
11	TRBV20-1	TRBJ2-7	-	CSASVIDEQYF	TGCAGTGCTAGTGTAATCGACGAGCAGTACTTC
12	TRBV29-1	TRBJ1-1	-	CSVERGDTEAFF	TGCAGCGTTGAACGGGGTGACACTGAAGCTTTCTTT
17	TRBV19	TRBJ2-6	-	CASSLRTDFPGANVLTF	TGTGCCAGTAGTCTTAGGACAGACTTTCCTGGGGCCAACGTCCTGACTTTC
15	TRBV5-5	TRBJ2-3	TRBD1	CASSHGQGKADTQYF	TGTGCCAGCAGCCACGGACAGGGGAAGGCAGATACGCAGTATTTT
15	TRBV15	TRBJ2-7	-	CATSKEGDRNYEQYF	TGTGCCACCAGCAAAGAGGGTGACAGAAACTACGAGCAGTACTTC
15	TRBV10-3	TRBJ1-3	TRBD1	CAIGSGSDRANTIYF	TGTGCCATCGGCTCTGGGTCGGACAGGGCCAACACCATATATTTT
16	TRBV5-4	TRBJ2-7	-	CASSLVGGAISYEQYF	TGTGCCAGCAGCCTTGTCGGGGGAGCTATTTCATACGAGCAGTACTTC
18	TRBV7-9	TRBJ2-1	TRBD2	CASSSSSGGAVSYNEQFF	TGTGCCAGCAGCTCCTCTAGCGGGGGGGCCGTGTCCTACAATGAGCAGTTCTTC
17	TRBV4-1	TRBJ1-4	-	CASSLAGGAATNEKLFF	TGCGCCAGCAGCCTCGCAGGAGGGGCCGCAACTAATGAAAAACTGTTTTTT
13	TRBV11-1	TRBJ1-1	-	CASSQDRNTEAFF	TGTGCCAGCAGTCAGGACAGGAACACTGAAGCTTTCTTT
17	TRBV21-1	TRBJ2-7	-	CASSKVPQTSGPYEQYF	TGTGCCAGCAGCAAAGTCCCTCAGACTAGCGGCCCCTACGAGCAGTACTTC
16	TRBV6-4	TRBJ2-2	TRBD2	CASSESPGRGTGELFF	TGTGCCAGCAGTGAATCCCCAGGGAGGGGCACCGGGGAGCTGTTTTTT
13	TRBV11-2	TRBJ2-3	TRBD1	CASSFTGADTQYF	TGTGCCAGCAGCTTTACAGGGGCAGATACGCAGTATTTT
14	TRBV5-4	TRBJ1-6	TRBD1	CASRKTGFNSPLHF	TGTGCCAGCAGGAAGACAGGGTTTAATTCACCCCTCCACTTT
13	TRBV6-6	TRBJ2-1	-	CASTPRSYNEQFF	TGTGCCAGCACTCCGCGGTCCTACAATGAGCAGTTCTTC
14	TRBV28	TRBJ1-3	-	CASRPGGGGNTIYF	TGTGCCAGCAGACCCGGGGGAGGTGGAAACACCATATATTTT
16	TRBV7-9	TRBJ1-1	-	CASSLAGTQMDTEAFF	TGTGCCAGCAGCTTAGCTGGCACACAGATGGACACTGAAGCTTTCTTT
16	TRBV7-9	TRBJ2-3	TRBD2	CASSPGLAESTDTQYF	TGTGCCAGCAGCCCCGGACTAGCGGAGAGCACAGATACGCAGTATTTT
15	TRBV9	TRBJ2-1	TRBD2	CASSHTSGGYNEQFF	TGTGCCAGCAGCCACACTAGCGGGGGCTACAATGAGCAGTTCTTC
16	TRBV5-1	TRBJ2-3	TRBD2	CASSLRRAGDSDTQYF	TGCGCCAGCAGCCTCCGACGAGCGGGGGACTCAGATACGCAGTATTTT
15	TRBV4-2	TRBJ2-2	TRBD2	CASSQNSGRAGELFF	TGTGCCAGCAGCCAAAATAGCGGGAGGGCCGGGGAGCTGTTTTTT
14	TRBV30	TRBJ1-3	TRBD1	CAWATGAEGNTIYF	TGTGCCTGGGCGACAGGGGCGGAGGGAAACACCATATATTTT
15	TRBV28	TRBJ2-7	TRBD2	CASSLVLAAGHEQYF	TGTGCCAGCAGTTTGGTACTAGCGGCCGGGCACGAGCAGTACTTC
15	TRBV5-6	TRBJ1-3	TRBD1	CASSWDTGVGNTIYF	TGTGCCAGCAGCTGGGACACAGGGGTAGGAAACACCATATATTTT
13	TRBV28	TRBJ1-2	TRBD1	CASGTGTNYGYTF	TGTGCCAGCGGGACAGGGACGAACTATGGCTACACCTTC
13	TRBV5-4	TRBJ2-1	TRBD1	CASRQGEGNEQFF	TGTGCCAGCAGACAGGGGGAAGGCAATGAGCAGTTCTTC
13	TRBV27	TRBJ2-7	-	CASSEPFSYEQYF	TGTGCCAGCAGTGAGCCATTCTCCTACGAGCAGTACTTC
15	TRBV5-1	TRBJ1-1	-	CASSEKLQGNTEAFF	TGCGCCAGCAGCGAGAAATTACAGGGAAACACTGAAGCTTTCTTT
15	TRBV6-1	TRBJ1-6	-	CASSEWEAVSSPLHF	TGTGCCAGCAGTGAATGGGAGGCCGTGAGTTCACCCCTCCACTTT
12	TRBV11-3	TRBJ2-7	TRBD1	CASSGQGPEQYF	TGTGCCAGCTCGGGACAGGGGCCCGAGCAGTACTTC
16	TRBV10-3	TRBJ2-1	TRBD1	CAISESDRVRNNEQFF	TGTGCCATCAGTGAGTCGGACAGGGTTCGTAACAATGAGCAGTTCTTC
10	TRBV5-5	TRBJ1-5	-	CASGEMAQHF	TGTGCCAGCGGGGAGATGGCCCAGCATTTT
13	TRBV29-1	TRBJ1-2	-	CSVGGRLREGYTF	TGCAGCGTTGGAGGCAGGTTGAGGGAGGGCTACACCTTC
14	TRBV5-6	TRBJ1-5	-	CASSFGGSNQPQHF	TGTGCCAGCAGCTTTGGGGGGAGCAATCAGCCCCAGCATTTT
19	TRBV2	TRBJ2-5	-	CATTSKTRAPGAIRETQYF	TGTGCCACCACCAGTAAAACCCGGGCGCCAGGGGCCATTCGAGAGACCCAGTACTTC
15	TRBV27	TRBJ2-7	-	CASSLFPRGVGEQYF	TGTGCCAGCAGTTTATTTCCCCGTGGTGTCGGCGAGCAGTACTTC
15	TRBV28	TRBJ1-5	TRBD1	CASSPPGGRNQPQHF	TGTGCCAGCAGCCCTCCAGGGGGCCGGAATCAGCCCCAGCATTTT
16	TRBV11-3	TRBJ1-1	-	CASKRDTVRGLTEAFF	TGTGCCAGCAAACGGGACACTGTACGAGGCCTCACTGAAGCTTTCTTT
16	TRBV25-1	TRBJ2-1	-	CASSDALGVSYNEQFF	TGTGCCAGCAGTGATGCCCTCGGAGTGTCCTACAATGAGCAGTTCTTC
16	TRBV27	TRBJ2-1	-	CASSLIGPRSYNEQFF	TGTGCCAGCAGTTTAATTGGCCCTCGCTCCTACAATGAGCAGTTCTTC
15	TRBV5-4	TRBJ2-1	TRBD2	CASSTGLAGGNEQFF	TGTGCCAGCAGCACAGGACTAGCGGGAGGCAATGAGCAGTTCTTC
15	TRBV6-6	TRBJ1-5	-	CASSSRGAGNQPQHF	TGTGCCAGCAGTTCCCGGGGGGCTGGCAATCAGCCCCAGCATTTT
14	TRBV9	TRBJ2-7	-	CASPCRRSGYEQYF	TGTGCCAGCCCTTGCCGTCGGTCCGGCTACGAGCAGTACTTC
16	TRBV27	TRBJ2-3	TRBD2	CATPPRLAGVTDTQYF	TGTGCCACCCCTCCTCGGCTAGCGGGAGTTACAGATACGCAGTATTTT
16	TRBV11-2	TRBJ2-2	-	CASSSMDKGITGELFF	TGTGCCAGCAGCTCGATGGATAAGGGGATCACCGGGGAGCTGTTTTTT
15	TRBV4-3	TRBJ1-6	-	CASSQATRGNSPLHF	TGCGCCAGCAGCCAAGCGACAAGGGGAAATTCACCCCTCCACTTT
18	TRBV12-5	TRBJ1-1	-	CASGLAPGGRLFSDEAFF	TGTGCTAGTGGTTTGGCTCCCGGGGGGCGTTTATTTTCGGATGAAGCTTTCTTT
14	TRBV28	TRBJ2-5	TRBD1	CASSSGQGEETQYF	TGTGCCAGCAGTTCCGGACAGGGGGAAGAGACCCAGTACTTC